These 17 T cell receptor beta chains originate from one sample sequenced in a study of PD-1 blockade in classical Hodgkin lymphoma. Produced via immunoSEQ multiplex PCR; TCRdb's table is partial and in-frame only. The sample shows thousands of clones, more than 90% of them seen only once. As for time point: newly diagnosed, previously untreated cHL patient sample. Researchers pulled CD8+ T cells out of thawed PBMCs using magnetic negative selection. Input material: CD8+ T cells from blood. These TCRs come from a human donor with classical Hodgkin lymphoma.

CDR3 nucleotide sequence: TGTGCCAGCAGCTCGGGTGGGTGGTGGGGGTCCTACGAGCAGTACTTC. It codes for CASSSGGWWGSYEQYF. V usage is TRBV5-6 and J usage is TRBJ2-7, with D perhaps being TRBD1 or TRBD2 (5 bases each). This CDR3 has 16 residues. The germline gives CDR1 SGHDT, CDR2 YYEEEE. Trimming removed 3 bases at V and 1 base at J, with 17 bases between.

In DNA, the CDR3 is TGTGCCAGCAGCGTAGAGAGTGGGCTAGCGGGATCCACAGATACGCAGTATTTT. Translating it yields CASSVESGLAGSTDTQYF. This chain uses TRBV9 with TRBJ2-3; 9 bases map to TRBD2. CDR3 length: 18 residues. The germline V gene encodes CDR1 SGDLS and CDR2 YYNGEE. V lost 0 bases to trimming and J lost 2 bases; unmatched junction nucleotides: 10.

The chain's CDR3 is CASSLRGGNTEAFF. The CDR3 region has the DNA TGTGCCAGCAGCCTGAGAGGGGGGAACACTGAAGCTTTCTTT. The V gene is TRBV4-2, the J gene TRBJ1-1; D may be TRBD1 (6 bases). The CDR3 length is 14 residues. V was trimmed by 4 bases and J by 1 base, leaving 10 bases between them. Germline CDR1 is LGHNA and CDR2 is YNFKEQ.

CDR3: CASSSIAGAFDEQFF. The CDR3 nucleotides are TGTGCCAGCAGCTCCATAGCGGGAGCGTTCGATGAGCAGTTCTTC. The chain combines TRBV7-6 with TRBJ2-1; the match to TRBD2 covers 9 bases. The CDR3 runs 15 residues. V trimming: 4 bases; J trimming: 8 bases; junction bases outside the gene matches: 9. Per germline, CDR1 SGHVS and CDR2 FNYEAQ.

Comment on this clone: An end of the junction differs from the germline gene, which may be a read error. V and J are TRBV6-5 and TRBJ2-1; D is undetermined. The germline V gene has CDR1 MNHEY and CDR2 SVGAGI. The CDR3 is made up of 15 amino acids. Written as DNA, the CDR3 is TGTGCCGGCAGTTACGGCACCCCCACCTACAATGAGCAGTTCTTC. Amino acids: CAGSYGTPTYNEQFF.

The V gene is TRBV4-1, the J gene TRBJ1-1; weak D call: TRBD1 (5 bases). The CDR3 totals 15 residues. With 1 base removed from V and 0 bases from J, the gap between germline ends came to 9 bases. Per the germline V gene, CDR1 is MGHRA and CDR2 is YSYEKL. DNA of the CDR3: TGCGCCAGCAGCCAAGGAGGGGCATTGAACACTGAAGCTTTCTTT. Its protein is CASSQGGALNTEAFF.

This clone was found once. V gene TRBV7-2 combines with J gene TRBJ1-1; D is perhaps TRBD1 (5 bases). CDR1 and CDR2 from the germline V gene are SGHTA and FQGNSA. Deletions cut 7 bases from V and 5 bases from J, with 23 bases between. The length of the CDR3 is 16 residues. CDR3 protein: CASTVPVPGRRTEAFF. The CDR3 region has the DNA TGTGCCAGCACCGTACCCGTTCCAGGGAGGAGGACTGAAGCTTTCTTT.

V and J are TRBV28 and TRBJ1-1, with TRBD1 identical over 9 bases. The CDR3 length is 18 residues. CDR1 and CDR2 (germline): MDHEN, SYDVKM. With 3 bases clipped from V and 1 base from J, the junction kept 12 bases outside the gene matches. CDR3 in DNA: TGTGCCAGCAGTTTTGTGAACAGGGGGCTCGGAAGGAACACTGAAGCTTTCTTT. This sequence encodes CASSFVNRGLGRNTEAFF.

The V gene is TRBV3-2, the J gene TRBJ2-3. TRBV3-2 counts as a pseudogene. The CDR3 loop spans 9 amino acids. The CDR3 DNA is TGTGCCAGCACAGATACGCAGTATTTT. Amino acids: CASTDTQYF.

The rearrangement links TRBV2 to TRBJ1-1; a possible D gene is TRBD1 (5 bases). CDR3 size: 13 residues. Germline CDR1 is SNHLY and CDR2 is FYNNEI. V was shortened by 8 bases and J by 2 bases, with 12 bases between the two germline ends. The CDR3 nucleotides are TGTGCCAGCGGCCAGGGTACTAACACTGAAGCTTTCTTT. Its protein product is CASGQGTNTEAFF.

This rearrangement joins TRBV27 to TRBJ2-7, with no clear D. V was clipped by 2 bases and J by 1 base, with 9 bases between them. The CDR3 length is 14 residues. Germline CDR1 and CDR2: MNHEY and SMNVEV (reference sequence). CDR3 loop: CASSLGPVSYEQYF. The CDR3 nucleotides read TGTGCCAGCAGTTTAGGTCCGGTATCCTACGAGCAGTACTTC.

The chain uses TRBV6-1 and TRBJ2-1; possible D gene TRBD2, 7 bases. Germline V gene lookup returns CDR1 MNHNS and CDR2 SASEGT. Between the trimmed V and J ends, which lost 2 bases and 2 bases, there was a span of 13 bases. The CDR3 extends over 16 amino acids. This CDR3 is CASSEFRGGPYNEQFF. The DNA for the CDR3 is TGTGCCAGCAGTGAATTTAGGGGGGGCCCCTACAATGAGCAGTTCTTC.

In this sample, this clone turned up once. The rearrangement uses TRBV4-2 and TRBJ2-1; 14 nucleotides match TRBD2. Trimming cost V 4 bases and J 9 bases; bases outside gene matches: 5. CDR1 LGHNA and CDR2 YNFKEQ come from the germline V gene. The CDR3 runs 15 residues. The CDR3 DNA sequence: TGTGCCAGCAGCCTCGGGACTAGCGGGAGAGGTGAGCAGTTCTTC. Encoded protein: CASSLGTSGRGEQFF.

This chain connects TRBV10-3 to TRBJ2-7, with D perhaps TRBD2 (5 bases). CDR3 length: 13 residues. V shed 5 bases and J shed 2 bases, with 10 bases lying between them. In germline, CDR1 is ENHRY, CDR2 SYGVKD. The CDR3 is CAISSGETYEQYF. CDR3 sequence (DNA): TGTGCCATCAGTTCCGGGGAGACCTACGAGCAGTACTTC.

V gene TRBV11-3 combines with J gene TRBJ1-1; perhaps TRBD1 as D (5 bases). Trimming cost V 3 bases and J 6 bases, with 14 bases left between them. Per germline, CDR1 SGHNT and CDR2 YENEEA. The length of the CDR3 is 14 residues. Here the CDR3 reads CASSFSPGRPEAFF. The CDR3 nucleotides are TGTGCCAGCAGCTTTTCACCAGGGCGCCCTGAAGCTTTCTTT.

This rearrangement joins TRBV30 to TRBJ1-2; D call uncertain. Germline values: CDR1 GTSNPN, CDR2 SVGIG (reference sequence). V was trimmed by 0 bases and J by 3 bases, leaving 11 bases between them. This CDR3 has 14 amino acids. The CDR3: CAWSVWGWDYGYTF. CDR3 sequence (DNA): TGTGCCTGGAGTGTTTGGGGTTGGGACTATGGCTACACCTTC.

V is TRBV27 and J is TRBJ2-1; TRBD2 agrees at 13 bases. V gave up 6 bases and J gave up 8 bases; unmatched junction bases: 1. This CDR3 comprises 13 residues. CDR1 and CDR2 from the germline V gene are MNHEY and SMNVEV (reference sequence). Written as DNA, the CDR3 is TGTGCCAGCAGGGGACTAGCGGGGCATGAGCAGTTCTTC. Translation gives CASRGLAGHEQFF.